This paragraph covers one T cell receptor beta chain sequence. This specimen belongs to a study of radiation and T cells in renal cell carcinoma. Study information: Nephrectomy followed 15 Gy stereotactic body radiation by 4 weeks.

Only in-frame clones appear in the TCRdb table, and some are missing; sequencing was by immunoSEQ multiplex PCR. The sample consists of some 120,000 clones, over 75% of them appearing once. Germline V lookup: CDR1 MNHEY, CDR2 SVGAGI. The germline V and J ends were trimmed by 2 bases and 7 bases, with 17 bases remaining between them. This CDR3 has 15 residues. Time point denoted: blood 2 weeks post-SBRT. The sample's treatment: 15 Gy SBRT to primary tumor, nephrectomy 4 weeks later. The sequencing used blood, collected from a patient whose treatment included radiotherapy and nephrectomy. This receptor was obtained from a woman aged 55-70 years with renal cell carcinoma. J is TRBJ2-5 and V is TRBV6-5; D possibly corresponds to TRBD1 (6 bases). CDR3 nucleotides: TGTGCCAGCAGTTACGGGGCCAGACTGGGGGCGACCCAGTACTTC. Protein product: CASSYGARLGATQYF.